This TCR beta chain derives from a study of cytomegalovirus exposure and HLA in healthy donors. Broader study findings: As a later analysis revealed, most CMV-associated TCR beta chains appeared HLA-restricted. Apart from CMV serostatus, no immune exposure information was available.

Of note for this clone: Antigen specificity is unknown.

The primer mix had 60 Vbeta and 13 Jbeta primers. Clones were read by immunoSEQ multiplex PCR, and TCRdb kept only the in-frame ones, dropping some. This sample's table has approximately 76,000 clones. What was sequenced was PBMCs. The receptor was derived from a man between 18 and 35 years old in good health and CMV-seropositive.

The CDR3 DNA follows: TGTGCCATCAGTCGACTAGCGGGAGGGCGCGACGAGCAGTACTTC. It encodes CAISRLAGGRDEQYF. V gene TRBV10-3 combines with J gene TRBJ2-7, with 14 positions matching TRBD2. V trimming: 5 bases; J trimming: 5 bases; junction bases outside the gene matches: 5. Germline V gene data show CDR1 as ENHRY and CDR2 as SYGVKD. This CDR3 is built from 15 residues.